This T cell receptor (beta chain) was sequenced for a study of blood T cell repertoires in COVID-19. Looking at the study overall: Specimens from acute and convalescent COVID-19 originated in the United States, Italy and Spain. PBMCs, B-cell-depleted T cells, or T cells were the source of the cDNA or gDNA that made up the material.

CDR1 and CDR2 (germline): MNHEY, SMNVEV (reference sequence). V was trimmed by 5 bases and J by 6 bases, leaving 16 bases between them. The CDR3 consists of 14 residues. In the authors' methods: Reference gene primer amplification gave estimated nucleated cell counts. The assay was immunoSEQ multiplex PCR, and TCRdb's table has in-frame clones only and misses some. The DNA was the basis for D and trimming; V, J and clone size are from that table. The sample holds about 240,000 clones, 82% seen once. This rearrangement joins TRBV27 to TRBJ2-5, with D possibly being TRBD2 (6 bases). The sequence was obtained from a woman of 80 years or more with COVID-19, enrolled during active disease. The sequenced material came from peripheral blood. Written as DNA, the CDR3 is TGTGCCAGCAGTCCCTCAGGGAGGCGGCAGACCCAGTACTTC. This encodes CASSPSGRRQTQYF.